This T cell receptor (beta chain) was obtained from a study of T-cell memory formation after mild COVID-19. Study results and caveats: Prior to infection, memory already included some responding clones, suggesting cross-reactive memory joined.

TCRdb re-derived calls from the 5' RACE reads in MiXCR, one entry per CDR3 protein. This table has about 400,000 distinct CDR3 sequences, around a quarter appearing once. This clonotype was seen ten or more times. Its antigen is undetermined. This CDR3 spans 18 amino acids. CDR1 is SGHRS and CDR2 is YFSETQ in the germline V gene. Trimming took 4 bases from V and 2 from J; bases not matched to a gene: 14. The specimen sequenced was PBMCs or a T cell subset sorted from them (not recorded which). The chain recombines TRBV5-1 with TRBJ1-5; 8 nucleotides align to TRBD1. This clonotype originated in an adult woman who had mild COVID-19 (a few samples of this study predate the infection). Cell type and time point are not known. The CDR3 region has the DNA TGCGCCAGCAGCCTCGCCCCACAGGGGACAGGTGGCAATCAGCCCCAGCATTTT. Translating gives CASSLAPQGTGGNQPQHF.